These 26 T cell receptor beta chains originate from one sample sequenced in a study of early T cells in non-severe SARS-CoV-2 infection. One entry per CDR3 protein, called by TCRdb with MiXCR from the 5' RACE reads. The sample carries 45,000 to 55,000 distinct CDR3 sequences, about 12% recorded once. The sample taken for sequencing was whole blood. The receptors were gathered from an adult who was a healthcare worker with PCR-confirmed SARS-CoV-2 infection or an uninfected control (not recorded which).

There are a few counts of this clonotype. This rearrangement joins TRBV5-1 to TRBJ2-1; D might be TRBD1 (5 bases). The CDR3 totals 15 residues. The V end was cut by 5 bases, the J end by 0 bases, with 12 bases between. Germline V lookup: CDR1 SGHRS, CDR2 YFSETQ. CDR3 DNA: TGCGCCAGCAGGTCGACAGCGAGCTCCTACAATGAGCAGTTCTTC. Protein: CASRSTASSYNEQFF.

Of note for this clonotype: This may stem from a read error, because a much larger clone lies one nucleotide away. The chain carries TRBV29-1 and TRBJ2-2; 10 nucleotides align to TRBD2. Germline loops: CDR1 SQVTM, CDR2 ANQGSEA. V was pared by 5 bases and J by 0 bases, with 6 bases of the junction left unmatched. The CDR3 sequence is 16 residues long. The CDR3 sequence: CSVPRLAGANTGELFF. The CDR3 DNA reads TGCAGCGTTCCGAGGCTAGCGGGGGCGAACACCGGGGAGCTGTTTTTT.

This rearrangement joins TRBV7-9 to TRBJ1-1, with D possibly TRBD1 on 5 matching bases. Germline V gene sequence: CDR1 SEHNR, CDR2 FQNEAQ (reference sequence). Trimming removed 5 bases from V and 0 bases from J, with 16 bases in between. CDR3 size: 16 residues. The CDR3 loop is CASSRRDGLMNTEAFF. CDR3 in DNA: TGTGCCAGCAGCCGACGGGACGGCCTAATGAACACTGAAGCTTTCTTT.

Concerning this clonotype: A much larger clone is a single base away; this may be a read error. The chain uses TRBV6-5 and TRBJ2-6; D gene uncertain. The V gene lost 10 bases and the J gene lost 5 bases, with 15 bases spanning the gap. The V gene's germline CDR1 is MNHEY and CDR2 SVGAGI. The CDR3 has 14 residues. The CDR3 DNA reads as TGTGCCAACAGAACCCATGCGCGGGCCAACGTCCTGACTTTC. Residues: CANRTHARANVLTF.

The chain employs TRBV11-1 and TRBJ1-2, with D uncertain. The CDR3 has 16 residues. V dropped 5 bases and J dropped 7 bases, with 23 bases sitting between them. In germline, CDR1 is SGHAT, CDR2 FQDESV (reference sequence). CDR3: CASSPSVGGRISGYTF. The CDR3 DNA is TGTGCCAGCAGCCCGTCCGTCGGCGGAAGGATTAGTGGCTACACCTTC.

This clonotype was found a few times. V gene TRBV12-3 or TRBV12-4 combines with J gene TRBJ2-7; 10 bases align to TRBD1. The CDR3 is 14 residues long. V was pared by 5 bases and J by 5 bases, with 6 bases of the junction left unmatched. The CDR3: CASSATGGFHEQYF. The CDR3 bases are TGTGCCAGCAGTGCGACAGGGGGCTTCCACGAGCAGTACTTC.

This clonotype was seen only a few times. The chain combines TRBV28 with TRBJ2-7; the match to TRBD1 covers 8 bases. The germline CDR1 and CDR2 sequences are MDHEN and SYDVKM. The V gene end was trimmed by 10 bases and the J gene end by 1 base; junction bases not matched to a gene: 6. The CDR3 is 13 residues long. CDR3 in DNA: TGTGCCACCATACGACAGGGGTCCTACGAGCAGTACTTC. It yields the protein CATIRQGSYEQYF.

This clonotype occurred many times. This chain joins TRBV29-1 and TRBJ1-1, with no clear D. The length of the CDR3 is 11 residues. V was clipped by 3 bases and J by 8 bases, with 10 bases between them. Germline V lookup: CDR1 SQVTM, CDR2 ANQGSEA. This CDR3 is CSVDLGMEAFF. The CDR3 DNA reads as TGCAGCGTTGACCTGGGGATGGAAGCTTTCTTT. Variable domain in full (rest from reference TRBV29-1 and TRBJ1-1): SAVISQKPSRDICQRGTSLTIQCQVDSQVTMMFWYRQQPGQSLTLIATANQGSEATYESGFVIDKFPISRPNLTFSTLTVSNMSPEDSSIYLCSVDLGMEAFFGQGTRLTVV.

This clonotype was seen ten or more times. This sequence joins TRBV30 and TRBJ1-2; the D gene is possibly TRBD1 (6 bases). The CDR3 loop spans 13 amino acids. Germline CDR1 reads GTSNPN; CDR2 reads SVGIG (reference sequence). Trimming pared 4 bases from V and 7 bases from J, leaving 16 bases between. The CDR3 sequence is CAWTRGGFGGYTF. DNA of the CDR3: TGTGCCTGGACCCGAGGGGGGTTTGGTGGCTACACCTTC.

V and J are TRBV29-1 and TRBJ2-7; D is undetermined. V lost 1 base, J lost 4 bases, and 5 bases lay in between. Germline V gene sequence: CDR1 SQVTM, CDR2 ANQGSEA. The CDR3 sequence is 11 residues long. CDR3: CSVEGHYEQYF. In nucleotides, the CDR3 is TGCAGCGTTGAAGGGCATTACGAGCAGTACTTC.

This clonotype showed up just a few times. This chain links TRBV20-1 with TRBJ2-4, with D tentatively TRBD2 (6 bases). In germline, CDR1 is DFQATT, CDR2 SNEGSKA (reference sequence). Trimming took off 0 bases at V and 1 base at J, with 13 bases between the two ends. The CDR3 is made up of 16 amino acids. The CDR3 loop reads CSARDSWLAAKNIQYF. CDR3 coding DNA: TGCAGTGCTAGAGATTCTTGGCTAGCGGCCAAAAACATTCAGTACTTC.

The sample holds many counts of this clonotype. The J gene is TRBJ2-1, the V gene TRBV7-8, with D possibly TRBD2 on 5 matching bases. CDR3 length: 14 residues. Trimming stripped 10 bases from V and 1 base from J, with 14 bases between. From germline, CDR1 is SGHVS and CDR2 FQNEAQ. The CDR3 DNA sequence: TGTGCCATCCAGCTAGCAGCTTCCTACAATGAGCAGTTCTTC. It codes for CAIQLAASYNEQFF.

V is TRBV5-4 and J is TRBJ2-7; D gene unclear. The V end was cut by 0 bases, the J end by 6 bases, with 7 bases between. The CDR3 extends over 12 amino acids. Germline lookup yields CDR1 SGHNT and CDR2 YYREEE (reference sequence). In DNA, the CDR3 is TGTGCCAGCAGCTTGGATCGGTCCGAGCAGTACTTC. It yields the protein CASSLDRSEQYF.

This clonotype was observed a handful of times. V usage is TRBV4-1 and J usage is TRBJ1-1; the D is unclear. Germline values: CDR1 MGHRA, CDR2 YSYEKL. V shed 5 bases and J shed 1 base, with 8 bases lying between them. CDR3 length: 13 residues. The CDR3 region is CASSEAWNTEAFF. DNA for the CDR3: TGCGCCAGCAGCGAAGCATGGAACACTGAAGCTTTCTTT.

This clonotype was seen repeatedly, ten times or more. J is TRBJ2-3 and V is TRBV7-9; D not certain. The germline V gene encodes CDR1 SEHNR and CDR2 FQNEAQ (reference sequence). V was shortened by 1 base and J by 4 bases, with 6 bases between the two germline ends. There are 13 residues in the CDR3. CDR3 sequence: CASSLETPDTQYF. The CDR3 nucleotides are TGTGCCAGCAGCTTAGAGACACCAGATACGCAGTATTTT.

For the CDR3, the DNA is TGTGCCAGCAGCCAAGAGTTTTCTCTCCGGGAAAAACTGTTTTTT. Translated: CASSQEFSLREKLFF. V is TRBV14 and J is TRBJ1-4; no reliable D call. This CDR3 contains 15 residues. Trimming stripped 0 bases from V and 8 bases from J, with 13 bases between. The germline V gene has CDR1 SGHDN and CDR2 FVKESK.

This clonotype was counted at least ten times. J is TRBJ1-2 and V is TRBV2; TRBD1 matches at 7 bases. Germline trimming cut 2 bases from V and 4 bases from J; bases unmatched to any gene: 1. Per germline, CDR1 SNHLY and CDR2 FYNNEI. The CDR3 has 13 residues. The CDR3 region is CASSERQGYGYTF. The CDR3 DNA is TGTGCCAGCAGTGAAAGACAGGGCTATGGCTACACCTTC.

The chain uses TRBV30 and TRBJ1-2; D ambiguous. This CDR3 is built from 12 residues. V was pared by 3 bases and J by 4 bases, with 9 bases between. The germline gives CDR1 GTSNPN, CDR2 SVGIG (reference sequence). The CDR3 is CAWSSTSYGYTF. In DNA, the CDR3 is TGTGCCTGGAGCTCGACAAGCTATGGCTACACCTTC.

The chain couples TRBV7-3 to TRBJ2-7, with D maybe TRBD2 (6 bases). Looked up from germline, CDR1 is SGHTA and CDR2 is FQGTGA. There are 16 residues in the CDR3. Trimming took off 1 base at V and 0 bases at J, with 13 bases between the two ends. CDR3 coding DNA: TGTGCCAGCAGCTTAAACGGGGTCGGGAGCTCCTACGAGCAGTACTTC. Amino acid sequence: CASSLNGVGSSYEQYF.

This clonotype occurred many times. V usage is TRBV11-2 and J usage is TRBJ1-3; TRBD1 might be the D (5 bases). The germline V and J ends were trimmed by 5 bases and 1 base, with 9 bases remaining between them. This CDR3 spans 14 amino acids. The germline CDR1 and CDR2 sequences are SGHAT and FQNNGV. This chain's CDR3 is CASSARQSGNTIYF. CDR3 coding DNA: TGTGCCAGCAGCGCCCGACAGTCTGGAAACACCATATATTTT.

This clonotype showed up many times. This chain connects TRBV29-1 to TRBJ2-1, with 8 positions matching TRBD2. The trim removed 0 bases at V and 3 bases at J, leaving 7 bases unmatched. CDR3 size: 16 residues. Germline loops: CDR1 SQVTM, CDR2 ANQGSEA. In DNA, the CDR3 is TGCAGCGTTGAAGAGGGGACTAGTGGGAGCTACAATGAGCAGTTCTTC. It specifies CSVEEGTSGSYNEQFF.

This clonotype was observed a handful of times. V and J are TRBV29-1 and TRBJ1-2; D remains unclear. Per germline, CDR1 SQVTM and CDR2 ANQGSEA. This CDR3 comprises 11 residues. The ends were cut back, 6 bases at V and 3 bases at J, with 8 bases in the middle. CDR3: CSVAVHYGYTF. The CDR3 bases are TGCAGCGTGGCAGTTCACTATGGCTACACCTTC. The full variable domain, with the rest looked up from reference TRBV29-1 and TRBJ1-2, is SAVISQKPSRDICQRGTSLTIQCQVDSQVTMMFWYRQQPGQSLTLIATANQGSEATYESGFVIDKFPISRPNLTFSTLTVSNMSPEDSSIYLCSVAVHYGYTFGSGTRLTVV.

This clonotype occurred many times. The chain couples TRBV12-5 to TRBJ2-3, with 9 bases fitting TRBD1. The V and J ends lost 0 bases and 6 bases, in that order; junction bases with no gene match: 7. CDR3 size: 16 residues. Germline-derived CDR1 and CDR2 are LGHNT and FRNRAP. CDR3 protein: CASGLVRDRVSDTQYF. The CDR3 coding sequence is TGTGCTAGTGGTTTGGTACGGGACAGGGTCTCTGATACGCAGTATTTT. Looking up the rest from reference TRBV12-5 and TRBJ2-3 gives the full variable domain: DARVTQTPRHKVTEMGQEVTMRCQPILGHNTVFWYRQTMMQGLELLAYFRNRAPLDDSGMPKDRFSAEMPDATLATLKIQPSEPRDSAVYFCASGLVRDRVSDTQYFGPGTRLTVL.

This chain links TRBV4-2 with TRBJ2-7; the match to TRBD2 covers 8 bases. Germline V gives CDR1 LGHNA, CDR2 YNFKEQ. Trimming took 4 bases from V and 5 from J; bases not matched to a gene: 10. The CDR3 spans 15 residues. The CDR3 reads CASSRLAGLLNEQYF. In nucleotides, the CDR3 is TGTGCCAGCAGCCGCCTAGCGGGCCTTTTGAACGAGCAGTACTTC.

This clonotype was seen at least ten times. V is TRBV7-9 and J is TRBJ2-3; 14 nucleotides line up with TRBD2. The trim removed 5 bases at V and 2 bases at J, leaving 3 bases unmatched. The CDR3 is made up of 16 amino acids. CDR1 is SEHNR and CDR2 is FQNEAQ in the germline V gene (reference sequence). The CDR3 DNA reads TGTGCCAGCAGCGGACTAGCGGGAGGTCCCACAGATACGCAGTATTTT. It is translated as CASSGLAGGPTDTQYF.

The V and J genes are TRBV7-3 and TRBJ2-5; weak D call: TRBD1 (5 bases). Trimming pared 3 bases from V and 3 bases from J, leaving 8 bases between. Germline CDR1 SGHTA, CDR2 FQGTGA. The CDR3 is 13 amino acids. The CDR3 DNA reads TGTGCCAGCAGCTTCGACAGAGAAGAGACCCAGTACTTC. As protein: CASSFDREETQYF.